This record concerns one T cell receptor beta chain sequence. Germline loops: CDR1 ENHRY, CDR2 SYGVKD. With 3 bases removed from V and 5 bases from J, the gap between germline ends came to 8 bases. This CDR3 has 13 residues. As originally analysed: Reference gene primer amplification gave estimated nucleated cell counts. Method: immunoSEQ multiplex PCR; TCRdb's copy keeps in-frame clones and lacks some. That table gives V, J and clone size, and the DNA gave D and trimming. This table holds about 430,000 clones, over 75% found once. These data belong to a study of blood T cell repertoires in COVID-19. Recruitment covered 20 to 25 US areas and drew participants whose ages spanned 18 to 89 years. Cohorts were based on clinical histories the participants reported. Exposed volunteers were people who met a COVID-19 case within 2 weeks before study entry.

Material: PBMCs or T cells enriched from blood (not recorded which). The genes are TRBV10-3 and TRBJ1-5; D might be TRBD1 (6 bases). This TCR derives from a woman under 30 who had been exposed to COVID-19. CDR3 bases: TGTGCCATCAGTGATGGGGGCGATCAGCCCCAGCATTTT. Its translation is CAISDGGDQPQHF.